This T cell receptor (beta chain) was sequenced for a study of vaccination effects on CD4 cells after COVID-19. This clone was counted a single time. Its antigen is unidentified. The CDR3 is made up of 14 amino acids. From germline, CDR1 is SGHTA and CDR2 FQGNSA. V gave up 1 base and J gave up 8 bases, with 11 bases separating them. The repertoire was sequenced with immunoSEQ multiplex PCR; TCRdb's copy has only in-frame clones and lacks some. The sample carries around 71,000 clones, over 65% recorded once. Before sequencing took place, the ViraFEST assay used viral peptide pools to expand antigen-specific CD4+ T cells. When less than 13 days of culture had elapsed, CD4+ T cells were isolated. Vaccinated recipients, who were negative for nucleocapsid antibodies, had no history of SARS-CoV-2 infection. With approximately 9.6 ug/ml peptides and around 9.6 IU/ml IL-2, over 1.5 million PBMC per well were cultured. It was on days 3 and 7 that half the medium was replaced with IL-2 medium.

Whole-study findings and limits: In the late period after vaccination, infection- and vaccine-induced clones contracted markedly.

This specimen consisted of CD4+ T cells from PBMCs cultured with HCoV-OC43 spike peptides, obtained before COVID-19 vaccination. The sample's subset: HCoV-OC43 spike overlapping peptide pool stimulation. The chain employs TRBV7-2 and TRBJ1-4, with D hard to call. This receptor was taken from a human donor who received a COVID-19 vaccine. The CDR3 DNA is TGTGCCAGCAGCTTAGGGGGTGCGGGAGAAAAACTGTTTTTT. Residues: CASSLGGAGEKLFF.